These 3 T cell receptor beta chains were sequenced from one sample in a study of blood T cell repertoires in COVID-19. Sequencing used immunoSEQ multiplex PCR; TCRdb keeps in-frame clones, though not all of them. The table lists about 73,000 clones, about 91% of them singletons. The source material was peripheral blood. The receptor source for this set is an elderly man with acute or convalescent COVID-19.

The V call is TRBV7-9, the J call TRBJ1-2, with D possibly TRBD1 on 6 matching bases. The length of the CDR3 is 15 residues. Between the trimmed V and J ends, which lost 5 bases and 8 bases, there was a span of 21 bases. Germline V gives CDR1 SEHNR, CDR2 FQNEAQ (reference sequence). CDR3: CASSPSEGGANGYTF. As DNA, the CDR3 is TGTGCCAGCAGCCCATCGGAGGGGGGGGCCAACGGCTACACCTTC.

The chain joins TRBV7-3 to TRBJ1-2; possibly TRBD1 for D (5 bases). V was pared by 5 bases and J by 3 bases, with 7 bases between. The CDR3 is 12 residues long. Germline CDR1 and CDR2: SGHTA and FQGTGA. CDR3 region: CASSPRDYGYTF. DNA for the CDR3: TGTGCCAGCAGCCCCAGGGACTATGGCTACACCTTC.

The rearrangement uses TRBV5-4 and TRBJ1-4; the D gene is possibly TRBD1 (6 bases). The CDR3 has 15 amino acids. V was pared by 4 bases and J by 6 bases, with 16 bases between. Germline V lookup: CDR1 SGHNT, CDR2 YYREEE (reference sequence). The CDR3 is CASSASGTLHEKLFF. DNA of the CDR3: TGTGCCAGCAGCGCCTCCGGGACACTCCATGAAAAACTGTTTTTT.